This paragraph reports one T cell receptor beta chain. This entry belongs to a study of blood T cell repertoires in COVID-19. Study context: Specimens from acute and convalescent COVID-19 originated in the United States, Italy and Spain. The cDNA or gDNA used as material had been derived from T cells, B-cell-depleted T cells, or PBMCs.

The length of the CDR3 is 15 residues. Germline assignment: CDR1 MGHRA and CDR2 YSYEKL. Trimming at V came to 9 bases and at J to 5 bases, leaving 10 bases not matched to a gene. Authors' processing steps: Amplification of reference gene primers was used by the study to estimate nucleated cell counts. The data were produced by immunoSEQ multiplex PCR, yet TCRdb's version contains in-frame clones alone and is incomplete. That table furnishes V, J and clone size, whereas the DNA furnished D and trimming. Of 87,000 or so clones listed, about 86% are singletons. The specimen was peripheral blood. This sequence joins TRBV4-1 and TRBJ2-2, with TRBD2 identical over 9 bases. The sequence came from a woman older than 75 in a cohort sampled during active or convalescent COVID-19. In DNA form, the CDR3 reads TGCGCCAGTAGTAGCGGGAGAGCGGTTACCGGGGAGCTGTTTTTT. It specifies CASSSGRAVTGELFF.